This T cell receptor beta chain appears in the sequencing data of a study of T cell responses to AZD1222 COVID-19 vaccine. Method: immunoSEQ multiplex PCR; TCRdb's copy keeps in-frame clones and lacks some. The sample gives around 130,000 clones, under 95% of which show up once; approximately 3.3% is in the top ten. Study conclusions and caveats: Rises in breadth and depth of Spike-specific TCRs came after two AZD1222 doses.

Turning to this clone: Its antigen is not known.

Trimming removed 3 bases from V and 17 bases from J, with 14 bases in between. CDR3 size: 12 residues. Germline V gene sequence: CDR1 SEHNR, CDR2 FQNEAQ (reference sequence). The source was peripheral blood, collected on day 0 of AZD1222 vaccination. The V and J genes are TRBV7-9 and TRBJ1-6; perhaps TRBD1 as D (6 bases). The clonotype was recovered from an adult in good health. For the CDR3, the DNA is TGTGCCAGCAGCTTCCGGGACACCTCGATCCACTTT. It codes for CASSFRDTSIHF.